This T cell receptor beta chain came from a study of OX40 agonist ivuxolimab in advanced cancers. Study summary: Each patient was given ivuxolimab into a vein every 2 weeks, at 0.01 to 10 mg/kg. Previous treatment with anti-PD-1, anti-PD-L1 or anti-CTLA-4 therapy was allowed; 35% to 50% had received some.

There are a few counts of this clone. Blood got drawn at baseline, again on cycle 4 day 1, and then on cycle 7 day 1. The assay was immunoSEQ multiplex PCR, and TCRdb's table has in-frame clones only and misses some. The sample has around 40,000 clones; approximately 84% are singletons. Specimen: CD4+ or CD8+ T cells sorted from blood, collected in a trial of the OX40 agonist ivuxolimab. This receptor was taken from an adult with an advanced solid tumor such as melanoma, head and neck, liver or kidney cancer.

Here the CDR3 reads CASSYGSNQPQHF. CDR3 sequence (DNA): TGTGCCAGCAGCTATGGAAGCAATCAGCCCCAGCATTTT. This chain uses TRBV5-4 with TRBJ1-5; D call uncertain. The CDR3 is 13 residues long. V lost 3 bases and J 1 base, leaving 5 bases between the germline ends. The germline gives CDR1 SGHNT, CDR2 YYREEE (reference sequence).